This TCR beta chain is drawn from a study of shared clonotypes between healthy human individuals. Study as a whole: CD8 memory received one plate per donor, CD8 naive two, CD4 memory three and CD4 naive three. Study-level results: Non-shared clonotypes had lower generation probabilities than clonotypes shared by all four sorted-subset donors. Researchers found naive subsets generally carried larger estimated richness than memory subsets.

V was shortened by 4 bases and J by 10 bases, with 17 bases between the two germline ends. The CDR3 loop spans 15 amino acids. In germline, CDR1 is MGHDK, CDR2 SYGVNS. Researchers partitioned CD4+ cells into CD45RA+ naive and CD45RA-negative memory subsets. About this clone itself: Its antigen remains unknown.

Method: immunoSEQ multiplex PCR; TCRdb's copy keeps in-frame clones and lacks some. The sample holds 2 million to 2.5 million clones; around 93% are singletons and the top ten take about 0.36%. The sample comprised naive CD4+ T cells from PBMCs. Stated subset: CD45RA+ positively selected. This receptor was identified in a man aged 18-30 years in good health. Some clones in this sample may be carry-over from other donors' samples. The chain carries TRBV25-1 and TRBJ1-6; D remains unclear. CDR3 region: CASSARMGVGSPLHF. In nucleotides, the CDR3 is TGTGCCAGCAGTGCCAGGATGGGAGTCGGGTCACCCCTCCACTTT.